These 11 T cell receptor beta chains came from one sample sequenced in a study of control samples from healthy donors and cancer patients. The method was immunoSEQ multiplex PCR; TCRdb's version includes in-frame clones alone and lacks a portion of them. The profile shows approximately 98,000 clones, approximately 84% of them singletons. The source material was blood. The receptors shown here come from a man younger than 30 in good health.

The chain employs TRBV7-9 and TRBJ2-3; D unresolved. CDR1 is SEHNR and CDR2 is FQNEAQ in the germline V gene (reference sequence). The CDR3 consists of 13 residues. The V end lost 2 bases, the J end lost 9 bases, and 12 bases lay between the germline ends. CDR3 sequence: CASSLNPKLTQYF. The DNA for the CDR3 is TGTGCCAGCAGCTTAAATCCGAAGTTGACGCAGTATTTT.

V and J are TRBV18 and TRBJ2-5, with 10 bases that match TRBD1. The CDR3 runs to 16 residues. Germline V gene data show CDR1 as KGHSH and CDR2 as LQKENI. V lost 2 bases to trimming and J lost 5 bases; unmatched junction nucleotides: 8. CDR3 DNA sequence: TGTGCCAGCTCACCAAGAAGGGACAGGGGTCCCGAGACCCAGTACTTC. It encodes CASSPRRDRGPETQYF.

This CDR3 reads CASSRRQATGELFF. The CDR3 DNA follows: TGTGCCAGCAGTCGTCGACAAGCCACCGGGGAGCTGTTTTTT. The chain uses TRBV6-5 and TRBJ2-2; D unresolved. Trimming removed 5 bases at V and 4 bases at J, with 11 bases between. Germline V gene lookup returns CDR1 MNHEY and CDR2 SVGAGI. The CDR3 totals 14 residues.

CDR3 nucleotide sequence: TGTGCCAGCAGCTTGCACGGATGGGGGACCGGGGAGCTGTTTTTT. Its translation is CASSLHGWGTGELFF. The rearrangement links TRBV5-8 to TRBJ2-2; D is tentatively TRBD1 or TRBD2 (5 bases each). Germline V gene lookup returns CDR1 SGHTS and CDR2 YDEGEE. The V and J ends lost 1 base and 5 bases respectively, with 12 bases between them. The CDR3 covers 15 residues.

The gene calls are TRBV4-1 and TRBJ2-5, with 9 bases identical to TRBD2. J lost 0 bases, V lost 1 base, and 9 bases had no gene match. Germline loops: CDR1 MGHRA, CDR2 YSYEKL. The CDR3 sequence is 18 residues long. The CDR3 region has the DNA TGCGCCAGCAGCCAAGCTAATAGCGGGGGAGGCTACCAAGAGACCCAGTACTTC. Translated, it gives CASSQANSGGGYQETQYF.

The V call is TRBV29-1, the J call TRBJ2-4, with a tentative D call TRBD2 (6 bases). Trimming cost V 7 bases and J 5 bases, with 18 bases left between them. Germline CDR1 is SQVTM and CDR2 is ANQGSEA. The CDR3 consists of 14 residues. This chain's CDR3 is CSAKMLGTQNIQYF. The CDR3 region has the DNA TGCAGCGCCAAAATGCTGGGGACTCAAAACATTCAGTACTTC.

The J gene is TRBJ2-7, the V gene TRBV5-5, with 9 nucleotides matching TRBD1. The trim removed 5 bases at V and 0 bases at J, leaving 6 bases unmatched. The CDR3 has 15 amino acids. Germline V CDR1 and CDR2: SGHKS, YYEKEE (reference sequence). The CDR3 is CASRSGQGNSYEQYV. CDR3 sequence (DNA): TGTGCCAGCAGGTCTGGACAGGGGAACTCCTACGAGCAGTACGTC.

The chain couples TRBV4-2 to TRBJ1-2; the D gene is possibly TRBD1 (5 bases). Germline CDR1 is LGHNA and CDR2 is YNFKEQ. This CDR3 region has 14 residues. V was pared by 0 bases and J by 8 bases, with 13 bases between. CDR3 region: CASSQEDTFRGYTF. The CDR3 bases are TGTGCCAGCAGCCAAGAGGACACCTTCAGGGGCTACACCTTC.

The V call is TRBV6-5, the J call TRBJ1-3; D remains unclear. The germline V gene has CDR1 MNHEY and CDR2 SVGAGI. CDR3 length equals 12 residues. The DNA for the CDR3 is TGTGCTCGGGCGGTCTCTGGAAACACCATATATTTT. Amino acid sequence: CARAVSGNTIYF.

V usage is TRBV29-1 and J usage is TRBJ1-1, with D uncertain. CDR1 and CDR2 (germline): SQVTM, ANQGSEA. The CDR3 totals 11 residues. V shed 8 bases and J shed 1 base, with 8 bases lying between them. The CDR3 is CSHNRNTEAFF. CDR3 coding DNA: TGCAGCCATAATAGGAACACTGAAGCTTTCTTT.

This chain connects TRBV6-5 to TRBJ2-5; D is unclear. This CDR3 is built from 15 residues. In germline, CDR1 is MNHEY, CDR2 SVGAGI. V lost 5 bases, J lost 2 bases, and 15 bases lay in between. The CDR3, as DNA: TGTGCCAGCAGTCCTTCAAATCCGGGTCAAGAGACCCAGTACTTC. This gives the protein CASSPSNPGQETQYF.